This T cell receptor beta chain was obtained from a study of blood T cell repertoires in COVID-19. The wider study: Acute and convalescent COVID-19 samples came from the United States, Italy and Spain. PBMCs, B-cell-depleted T cells, or T cells provided the cDNA or gDNA that made up the material.

The germline V and J ends were trimmed by 5 bases and 2 bases, with 12 bases remaining between them. CDR3 length: 15 amino acids. CDR1 LNHDA and CDR2 SQIVND come from the germline V gene (reference sequence). Repertoires were generated with immunoSEQ multiplex PCR, while TCRdb's copy carries only in-frame clones and drops some. Among 110,000 or so clones listed, about 85% were seen once. The specimen was peripheral blood. The V call is TRBV19, the J call TRBJ2-2; D is perhaps TRBD2 (5 bases). The source of this sequence is a man aged 35-49 years with acute or convalescent COVID-19. The CDR3, as DNA: TGTGCCAGTAGTGGAACCACTAGAAACACCGGGGAGCTGTTTTTT. Protein product: CASSGTTRNTGELFF.